These 26 T cell receptor beta chains were all obtained from the same sample, sequenced in a study of CD8 T cells in ankylosing spondylitis. Via MiXCR, TCRdb re-called the 5' RACE reads, giving one row per CDR3 protein. The sample contains around 330,000 distinct CDR3 sequences, under 14% of which appear only once. The sample was blood, either unsorted or a sorted T cell fraction (not recorded which). The origin of the receptors is a female donor with ankylosing spondylitis or in good health (not recorded which).

This clonotype was counted at least ten times. The V call is TRBV5-1, the J call TRBJ1-4; 7 nucleotides line up with TRBD1. The ends lost 0 bases at V and 3 bases at J; junction bases unmatched: 2. Germline V gene lookup returns CDR1 SGHRS and CDR2 YFSETQ. CDR3 length equals 15 residues. The CDR3 sequence: CASSLEGTANEKLFF. The CDR3 region has the DNA TGCGCCAGCAGCTTGGAGGGGACAGCTAATGAAAAACTGTTTTTT.

A few counts support this clonotype. The chain has TRBV28 and TRBJ2-1, with D possibly being TRBD1 or TRBD2 (5 bases each). CDR1 and CDR2 (germline): MDHEN, SYDVKM. Trimming pared 7 bases from V and 2 bases from J, leaving 15 bases between. The CDR3 spans 15 residues. The CDR3 loop reads CASTPQRGTYNEQFF. Written as DNA, the CDR3 is TGTGCCAGCACTCCTCAGAGGGGCACCTACAATGAGCAGTTCTTC.

Many counts were recorded for this clonotype. V gene TRBV7-9 combines with J gene TRBJ2-7; tentatively, D is TRBD1 (6 bases). The germline CDR1 and CDR2 sequences are SEHNR and FQNEAQ (reference sequence). V lost 1 base and J 3 bases, leaving 7 bases between the germline ends. The CDR3 has 13 amino acids. In DNA form, the CDR3 reads TGTGCCAGCAGCTTAGAACAGGGCTACGAGCAGTACTTC. It encodes CASSLEQGYEQYF.

This clonotype was seen a handful of times. Mismatch with germline at one junction end may stem from a read error. The chain couples TRBV5-1 to TRBJ1-2; D is possibly TRBD1 (5 bases). This CDR3 region has 13 residues. In germline, CDR1 is SGHRS, CDR2 YFSETQ. CDR3 amino acids: CASRSKVGQDYPF. CDR3 nucleotide sequence: TGCGCCAGCAGATCGAAGGTGGGGCAGGACTACCCCTTC.

This clonotype was seen many times. V is TRBV20-1 and J is TRBJ2-3, with 8 bases lining up with TRBD2. The germline V gene has CDR1 DFQATT and CDR2 SNEGSKA (reference sequence). CDR3 length equals 14 residues. V was pared by 4 bases and J by 1 base, with 4 bases of the junction left unmatched. CDR3 in DNA: TGCAGTGCTAAAACGACTAGCGGCACAGATACGCAGTATTTT. This sequence encodes CSAKTTSGTDTQYF.

This clonotype was counted between two and nine times. CDR3 nucleotides: TGTGCCAGCAGCCCCTCCCGGACAGGGGGCAGACAGCCCCAGCATTTT. Translated: CASSPSRTGGRQPQHF. The chain is built from TRBV27 and TRBJ1-5; 11 positions match TRBD1. The CDR3 is made up of 16 amino acids. Losses at the gene ends were 6 bases for V and 7 bases for J; bases not matched to a gene: 11. The germline CDR1 and CDR2 sequences are MNHEY and SMNVEV (reference sequence).

V and J are TRBV10-3 and TRBJ2-1, with TRBD1 identical over 7 bases. The CDR3 loop spans 14 amino acids. V lost 8 bases to trimming and J lost 4 bases; unmatched junction nucleotides: 8. CDR1 is ENHRY, CDR2 SYGVKD, per germline. CDR3 residues: CAIARDSAYNEQFF. CDR3 nucleotide sequence: TGTGCCATCGCCCGGGACAGCGCTTACAATGAGCAGTTCTTC.

This clonotype was found many times. J is TRBJ1-1 and V is TRBV5-1; unclear D gene. Trimming removed 4 bases at V and 8 bases at J, with 18 bases between. Germline V gives CDR1 SGHRS, CDR2 YFSETQ. This CDR3 spans 14 amino acids. In nucleotides, the CDR3 is TGCGCCAGCAGCATTGCCCAAGGTGGGAGGGAAGCTTTCTTT. Translation gives CASSIAQGGREAFF.

This clonotype was observed a few times. J is TRBJ2-2 and V is TRBV6-2 or TRBV6-3; unclear D gene. Germline V CDR1 and CDR2: MNHEY, SVGEGT. This CDR3 comprises 14 residues. Trimming shortened V by 6 bases and J by 3 bases, and 11 bases separated the two germline ends. CDR3 sequence: CASRGWADTGELFF. DNA of the CDR3: TGTGCCAGCAGGGGGTGGGCGGACACCGGGGAGCTGTTTTTT.

This clonotype was counted at least ten times. V usage is TRBV6-1 and J usage is TRBJ2-7; D is possibly TRBD1 (6 bases). Trimming left V 6 bases short and J 3 bases short, with 18 bases between. Germline CDR1 and CDR2: MNHNS and SASEGT. The CDR3 extends over 15 amino acids. The CDR3: CASSQTGKSVYEQYF. In DNA, the CDR3 is TGTGCCAGCAGCCAAACAGGGAAATCGGTCTACGAGCAGTACTTC.

This clonotype was detected many times. The rearrangement uses TRBV20-1 and TRBJ2-3, with 8 bases that match TRBD2. CDR1 and CDR2 from the germline V gene are DFQATT and SNEGSKA (reference sequence). V lost 6 bases and J lost 2; bases outside the gene matches: 7. This CDR3 region has 14 residues. The CDR3 reads CSAALAGTTDTQYF. The CDR3 nucleotides are TGCAGTGCGGCCCTAGCGGGCACCACAGATACGCAGTATTTT.

At least ten counts were recorded for this clonotype. V gene TRBV6-1 combines with J gene TRBJ2-1; 9 nucleotides match TRBD2. The CDR3 contains 16 residues. Germline assignment: CDR1 MNHNS and CDR2 SASEGT. The trim removed 2 bases at V and 3 bases at J, leaving 5 bases unmatched. In DNA form, the CDR3 reads TGTGCCAGCAGTGAACTCAGCGGGGGGTTCTACAATGAGCAGTTCTTC. Its protein is CASSELSGGFYNEQFF.

This clonotype has just a few counts. The chain employs TRBV15 and TRBJ2-4, with D possibly matching TRBD2 (6 bases). Deletions cut 8 bases from V and 1 base from J, with 15 bases between. CDR1 is LNHNV, CDR2 YYDKDF, per germline (reference sequence). The CDR3 loop spans 15 amino acids. The CDR3 here is CATQEVGRAKNIQYF. CDR3 bases: TGTGCCACCCAAGAGGTGGGGAGGGCCAAAAACATTCAGTACTTC.

This clonotype was recorded many times. This chain links TRBV29-1 with TRBJ1-1, with 7 bases lining up with TRBD1. This CDR3 is built from 16 residues. Germline-derived CDR1 and CDR2 are SQVTM and ANQGSEA. Germline trimming cut 5 bases from V and 7 bases from J; bases unmatched to any gene: 19. For the CDR3, the DNA is TGCAGCGTTATTCGGCGCTCACGGACAGGCCAAAATGAAGCTTTCTTT. It is translated as CSVIRRSRTGQNEAFF.

V is TRBV11-2 and J is TRBJ2-7, with TRBD1 matching 11 bases. This CDR3 comprises 16 residues. The V segment lost 1 base and the J segment 7 bases; nucleotides outside the gene matches: 9. Germline V CDR1 and CDR2: SGHAT, FQNNGV. CDR3 loop: CASSLVPGTGGAEQYF. CDR3 DNA: TGTGCCAGCAGCTTAGTCCCCGGGACAGGGGGAGCTGAGCAGTACTTC.

This clonotype was counted ten times or more. The chain combines TRBV27 with TRBJ1-3; no clear D gene. The germline gives CDR1 MNHEY, CDR2 SMNVEV (reference sequence). V dropped 4 bases and J dropped 4 bases, with 17 bases sitting between them. CDR3 length: 16 amino acids. The CDR3 loop is CASSSTTGSKGNTIYF. DNA of the CDR3: TGTGCCAGCAGTTCCACGACTGGATCTAAGGGAAACACCATATATTTT.

Ten or more counts support this clonotype. CDR3 sequence: CASSFRFVTPLSYEQYF. The DNA of the CDR3 is TGTGCCAGCAGTTTCCGTTTCGTAACCCCCCTCTCCTACGAGCAGTACTTC. V and J are TRBV28 and TRBJ2-7; D gene unclear. CDR3 length equals 17 residues. Germline V gives CDR1 MDHEN, CDR2 SYDVKM. Trimming removed 3 bases from V and 0 bases from J, with 18 bases in between.

There are many counts of this clonotype. The J gene is TRBJ2-3, the V gene TRBV20-1, with D possibly TRBD2 on 7 matching bases. Germline V gene data show CDR1 as DFQATT and CDR2 as SNEGSKA (reference sequence). The V gene lost 0 bases and the J gene lost 8 bases, with 18 bases spanning the gap. The CDR3 has 15 residues. In DNA form, the CDR3 reads TGCAGTGCTAGAGATCAATCGGGGGGCCTTGGTACGCAGTATTTT. This translates into CSARDQSGGLGTQYF.

The rearrangement links TRBV4-2 to TRBJ2-1, with 11 bases identical to TRBD2. The germline V gene has CDR1 LGHNA and CDR2 YNFKEQ. CDR3 length: 20 residues. J was trimmed by 0 bases and V by 1 base; bases with no gene match: 11. The CDR3 bases are TGTGCCAGCAGCCAAGCGGTAGCGGGGGGGACAGGGAGCTCCTACAATGAGCAGTTCTTC. It translates to CASSQAVAGGTGSSYNEQFF.

V gene TRBV18 combines with J gene TRBJ2-7, with TRBD1 matching over 7 bases. Germline V gene sequence: CDR1 KGHSH, CDR2 LQKENI. The V gene end was trimmed by 8 bases and the J gene end by 3 bases; junction bases not matched to a gene: 10. The CDR3 is 14 amino acids. This CDR3 is CASGRDRTVYEQYF. The CDR3 nucleotides read TGTGCCAGCGGCCGGGACAGAACTGTCTACGAGCAGTACTTC. Using reference TRBV18 and TRBJ2-7 for the parts outside the CDR3, the full variable domain is NAGVMQNPRHLVRRRGQEARLRCSPMKGHSHVYWYRQLPEEGLKFMVYLQKENIIDESGMPKERFSAEFPKEGPSILRIQQVVRGDSAAYFCASGRDRTVYEQYFGPGTRLTVT.

This clonotype was observed many times. The chain uses TRBV20-1 and TRBJ2-6, with D hard to call. The CDR3 length is 12 residues. The V gene's germline CDR1 is DFQATT and CDR2 SNEGSKA (reference sequence). V was cut by 5 bases and J by 3 bases, with 5 bases left in between. The CDR3 protein is CSAVRGANVLTF. CDR3 sequence (DNA): TGCAGTGCTGTGCGTGGGGCCAACGTCCTGACTTTC.

In this sample, this clonotype turned up many times. The rearrangement links TRBV29-1 to TRBJ2-3; D gene uncertain. The CDR3 totals 14 residues. Per germline, CDR1 SQVTM and CDR2 ANQGSEA. Trimming removed 8 bases at V and 0 bases at J, with 15 bases between. CDR3 sequence: CSFAPGGSTDTQYF. The CDR3 DNA reads TGCAGCTTCGCCCCGGGTGGGAGCACAGATACGCAGTATTTT.

This chain uses TRBV12-3 or TRBV12-4 with TRBJ1-3, with D perhaps matching TRBD1 (6 bases). Trimming removed 3 bases at V and 5 bases at J, with 11 bases between. The CDR3 contains 14 residues. CDR3 DNA sequence: TGTGCCAGCAGTTTCGCCAGGGGCAGAAACACCATATATTTT. It yields the protein CASSFARGRNTIYF.

Many counts were recorded for this clonotype. The chain employs TRBV6-2 or TRBV6-3 and TRBJ2-1; no reliable D call. V lost 7 bases and J lost 3, with 10 bases in between. The CDR3 runs 13 residues. Germline loops: CDR1 MNHEY, CDR2 SVGEGT. The CDR3 nucleotides read TGTGCCAGCAAGGCAGCCCTCTACAATGAGCAGTTCTTC. Translated, it gives CASKAALYNEQFF.

This clonotype occurred many times. The chain employs TRBV4-1 and TRBJ2-5; 7 nucleotides line up with TRBD2. V was pared by 0 bases and J by 6 bases, with 7 bases of the junction left unmatched. This CDR3 contains 15 residues. Per germline, CDR1 MGHRA and CDR2 YSYEKL. CDR3: CASSQDYPAGKTQYF. In DNA, the CDR3 is TGCGCCAGCAGCCAAGATTACCCAGCGGGGAAGACCCAGTACTTC.

This clonotype was picked up a small number of times. The V call is TRBV5-6, the J call TRBJ1-1; no clear D gene. The CDR3 is made up of 13 amino acids. Germline CDR1 is SGHDT and CDR2 is YYEEEE. Trimming removed 5 bases from V and 5 bases from J, with 13 bases in between. The CDR3 DNA follows: TGTGCCAGCAGTCCGAAAGGGAGGACTGAAGCTTTCTTT. Its protein product is CASSPKGRTEAFF.